A single sample is the source of the 10 T cell receptor beta chains below, sequenced in a study of beta chain features in type 1 diabetes. Expressed TCRB transcripts got sequenced, as all isolated RNA was reverse transcribed. This table comes from immunoSEQ multiplex PCR, and its TCRdb copy is limited to in-frame clones, with some not included. The repertoire includes about 140,000 clones, less than 10% of them detected once, and nearly 0.65% sits in the top ten. Sequencing used central memory CD4+ T cells from blood. The receptors shown here come from a woman aged 40 to 50 in good health.

The rearrangement uses TRBV7-9 and TRBJ2-4, with no clear D. CDR3 length equals 17 residues. V was shortened by 1 base and J by 2 bases, with 15 bases between the two germline ends. The germline V gene encodes CDR1 SEHNR and CDR2 FQNEAQ (reference sequence). CDR3 sequence: CASSLGLDLRPKNIQYF. The CDR3 DNA follows: TGTGCCAGCAGCTTAGGTCTAGACTTGCGACCCAAAAACATTCAGTACTTC. Full variable domain (outside the CDR3, taken from reference TRBV7-9 and TRBJ2-4): DTGVSQNPRHKITKRGQNVTFRCDPISEHNRLYWYRQTLGQGPEFLTYFQNEAQLEKSRLLSDRFSAERPKGSFSTLEIQRTEQGDSAMYLCASSLGLDLRPKNIQYFGAGTRLSVL.

The sample holds a few counts of this clone. V gene TRBV5-1 combines with J gene TRBJ2-2; D is perhaps TRBD2 (6 bases). Trimming cost V 2 bases and J 4 bases, with 15 bases left between them. The CDR3 is made up of 16 amino acids. The V gene's germline CDR1 is SGHRS and CDR2 YFSETQ. This CDR3 reads CASSFGSSGFTGELFF. CDR3 DNA: TGCGCCAGCAGCTTTGGGTCCAGCGGGTTCACCGGGGAGCTGTTTTTT.

Only a few counts were recorded for this clone. The rearrangement joins TRBV15 to TRBJ2-5; 8 bases map to TRBD1. The last part of the DNA fits TRBJ2-7 better; the J call may be wrong. CDR3 length: 15 amino acids. Per the germline V gene, CDR1 is LNHNV and CDR2 is YYDKDF (reference sequence). The DNA of the CDR3 is TGTGCCACCAGCAGAGAAAGGGACAGGAACTACGAGCAGTACTTC. As protein: CATSRERDRNYEQYF.

This clone was observed a handful of times. The chain carries TRBV23-1 and TRBJ1-2; D unclear. TRBV23-1 is designated an ORF whose function remains uncertain. The CDR3 loop spans 11 amino acids. Deletions cut 0 bases from V and 9 bases from J, with 5 bases between. This chain's CDR3 is CASSQSLRYTF. Written as DNA, the CDR3 is TGCGCCAGCAGTCAATCACTGCGCTACACCTTC.

The chain employs TRBV5-4 and TRBJ2-5, with D perhaps matching TRBD1 (5 bases). The CDR3 is 15 residues long. The germline gives CDR1 SGHNT, CDR2 YYREEE (reference sequence). V lost 0 bases, J lost 13 bases, and 22 bases lay in between. CDR3 in DNA: TGTGCCAGCAGCTTGGGGGGAACAGGCGGCAAAACTTGGTACTTC. Residues: CASSLGGTGGKTWYF. Full variable domain (remainder filled in from reference TRBV5-4 and TRBJ2-5): ETGVTQSPTHLIKTRGQQVTLRCSSQSGHNTVSWYQQALGQGPQFIFQYYREEENGRGNFPPRFSGLQFPNYSSELNVNALELDDSALYLCASSLGGTGGKTWYFGPGTRLLVL.

The CDR3 region is CASSPQSVTVGGYTF. The DNA of the CDR3 is TGTGCCAGCAGCCCGCAATCCGTCACGGTCGGTGGCTACACCTTC. The V call is TRBV5-5, the J call TRBJ1-2; no reliable D call. CDR3 length: 15 amino acids. Germline-derived CDR1 and CDR2 are SGHKS and YYEKEE (reference sequence). The V gene lost 4 bases and the J gene lost 7 bases, with 20 bases spanning the gap.

The rearrangement joins TRBV6-6 to TRBJ1-2; perhaps TRBD1 as D (6 bases). The CDR3 is 13 residues long. The V end was cut by 2 bases, the J end by 5 bases, with 9 bases between. Germline CDR1 is MNHNY and CDR2 is SVGAGI (reference sequence). Written as DNA, the CDR3 is TGTGCCAGCAGTTACCTTCAGGGGTATGGCTACACCTTC. Its translation: CASSYLQGYGYTF.

The chain couples TRBV7-2 to TRBJ2-7; D call uncertain. CDR1 is SGHTA and CDR2 is FQGNSA in the germline V gene. Trimming cost V 0 bases and J 0 bases, with 9 bases left between them. The CDR3 covers 15 residues. The CDR3 reads CASSLAAANSYEQYF. The CDR3 nucleotides read TGTGCCAGCAGCTTAGCGGCAGCGAACTCCTACGAGCAGTACTTC.

This clone occurred many times. The genes are TRBV7-9 and TRBJ1-5; D unclear. Trimming stripped 3 bases from V and 4 bases from J, with 7 bases between. The CDR3 runs 13 residues. From germline, CDR1 is SEHNR and CDR2 FQNEAQ (reference sequence). This CDR3 is CASSLFENQPQHF. The CDR3 nucleotides are TGTGCCAGCAGCTTGTTCGAGAATCAGCCCCAGCATTTT.

V gene TRBV6-1 combines with J gene TRBJ1-5; D possibly corresponds to TRBD1 (5 bases). V gave up 11 bases and J gave up 4 bases, with 18 bases separating them. This CDR3 is 14 amino acids long. Germline-derived CDR1 and CDR2 are MNHNS and SASEGT. CDR3 protein: CAGNLGGGNQPQHF. Written as DNA, the CDR3 is TGTGCCGGCAATCTCGGGGGAGGAAATCAGCCCCAGCATTTT.